This record concerns one T cell receptor (beta chain) sequence. Its antigen is as yet unknown. The junction departs from germline at one end; a sequencing error may be responsible. These data belong to a study of radiotherapy plus CTLA-4 blockade in lung cancer. Here immunoSEQ multiplex PCR was the method, and the copy in TCRdb shows in-frame clones only, minus some. The table includes over 60,000 clones, 80% to 90% detected once. Patients with chemo-refractory metastatic non-small-cell lung cancer received focal radiation plus CTLA-4 blockade with ipilimumab. This CDR3 region has 16 residues. Germline values: CDR1 SQVTM, CDR2 ANQGSEA. General observations from the study: How blood T cell clones changed early, along with interferon-beta, reportedly forecast response best.

The V call is TRBV29-1, the J call TRBJ2-1, with 9 positions matching TRBD2. The sequencing here drew on peripheral blood, taken from a patient treated with radiotherapy plus ipilimumab. This receptor was identified in a human donor with non-small cell lung cancer that progressed on radiotherapy plus ipilimumab. The CDR3 reads CSVEEIAGVSYNEQFF. The CDR3 region has the DNA TGCAGCGTGGAAGAGATAGCGGGAGTCTCCTACAATGAGCAGTTCTTC.